This TCR beta chain is from a study of T cells in Graves' hyperthyroidism and ophthalmopathy. Researchers took RNA transcripts and amplified the TCR beta CDR3 regions from them. The TCR CDR3 was amplified in a first-round RT-PCR using the HTBI primer set. TCRdb called the multiplex PCR reads again in MiXCR, with one record for every CDR3 protein. The data contain 500,000 to 600,000 distinct CDR3 sequences, just over 45% of them singletons. Germline values: CDR1 SEHNR, CDR2 FQNEAQ (reference sequence). V lost 1 base and J 3 bases, leaving 12 bases between the germline ends. This CDR3 contains 15 residues. The study defined stable Graves' hyperthyroidism as no ophthalmopathy progression within 18 months.

The chain has TRBV7-9 and TRBJ1-2; maybe TRBD1 (5 bases). The sequenced material came from peripheral blood or thyroid tissue (not recorded which). This TCR was sampled from a woman aged 18-29 years with Graves' hyperthyroidism. CDR3: CASSLGEDTYYGYTF. CDR3 nucleotide sequence: TGTGCCAGCAGCTTAGGGGAGGACACCTACTATGGCTACACCTTC.